The rows below give T cell receptor beta chains drawn from one sample of a study of blood T cell repertoires in COVID-19. Only in-frame clones appear in the TCRdb table, and some are missing; sequencing was by immunoSEQ multiplex PCR. The sample carries hundreds of thousands of clones, 81% recorded once. Source material: peripheral blood. These receptors were obtained from an elderly woman with acute or convalescent COVID-19. CDR3s include the opening cysteine and the closing phenylalanine or tryptophan. The D gene is left open where the match is weak. Clone size is shown for a subset of rows, as once, few, many or a class of expanded clone.

j_gene | d_gene | abundance | v_gene | CDR3nt | CDR3aa
TRBJ1-1 | NA | NA | TRBV20-1 | TGCAGTGCTAGTGACCCAGGAAAAGCAAACACTGAAGCTTTCTTT | CSASDPGKANTEAFF
TRBJ1-3 | NA | few | TRBV7-2 | TGTGCCAGCAGCTTAAGCGGGGGCGATGGAAACACCATATATTTT | CASSLSGGDGNTIYF
TRBJ2-5 | TRBD1 | NA | TRBV7-6 | TGTGCCAGCACGCGGGGCTCAGGGGGCACAGAGACCCAGTACTTC | CASTRGSGGTETQYF
TRBJ1-2 | NA | NA | TRBV21-1 | TGTGCCAGCAGTACGACAGGGGGCAATGGCTACACCTTC | CASSTTGGNGYTF
TRBJ1-2 | NA | few | TRBV2 | TGTGCCAGCAGACCGACAGAAGCTAACTATGGCTACACCTTC | CASRPTEANYGYTF
TRBJ2-1 | TRBD2 | NA | TRBV6-5 | TGTGCCAGCAGTTATGGACTAGCGTCGGATGAGCAGTTCTTC | CASSYGLASDEQFF
TRBJ2-7 | NA | NA | TRBV15 | TGTGCCACCAGCAGAGACAGAGGATCCTACGAGCAGTACTTC | CATSRDRGSYEQYF
TRBJ1-4 | TRBD1 | NA | TRBV19 | TGTGCCAGTAGTGATGGACAGGCACCAAATGAAAAACTGTTTTTT | CASSDGQAPNEKLFF
TRBJ2-2 | NA | NA | TRBV19 | TGTGCCAGTAGTATACGAGGGAGTCCTCCGGTCGGGGAGCTGTTTTTT | CASSIRGSPPVGELFF
TRBJ2-2 | NA | NA | TRBV18 | TGTGCCAGCTCACCACAATCACAGGGAAACACCGGGGAGCTGTTTTTT | CASSPQSQGNTGELFF
TRBJ2-5 | TRBD1 | NA | TRBV30 | TGTGCCTGGAGTACGGGACAGCACCAAGAGACCCAGTACTTC | CAWSTGQHQETQYF
TRBJ1-2 | NA | NA | TRBV5-8 | TGTGCCAGCAGCCAATGGACGGGATCTATAGGTGGCTACACCTTC | CASSQWTGSIGGYTF
TRBJ1-5 | NA | NA | TRBV5-6 | TGTGCCAGCAGCTCCAGGGATATTAGCAATCAGCCCCAGCATTTT | CASSSRDISNQPQHF
TRBJ2-1 | NA | NA | TRBV30 | TGTGCCTGGAGTCAAGACTCGTGGGAGTTCTTC | CAWSQDSWEFF
TRBJ2-3 | NA | NA | TRBV28 | TGTGCCAGCAGTTTAGGAGGCACTAGGGCAGATACGCAGTATTTT | CASSLGGTRADTQYF
TRBJ1-6 | NA | NA | TRBV6-1 | TGTGCCAGCAGTGCATTTAACCCTAGCTCCTATAATTCACCCCTCCACTTT | CASSAFNPSSYNSPLHF
TRBJ1-6 | NA | NA | TRBV25-1 | TGTGCCAGCAGTGGGATTGGAGGGTTCTCTAATTCACCCCTCCACTTT | CASSGIGGFSNSPLHF
TRBJ2-1 | TRBD1 | NA | TRBV7-9 | TGTGCCAGCAGCCCCGACAGGGTACCCTACAATGAGCAGTTCTTC | CASSPDRVPYNEQFF
TRBJ2-7 | TRBD1 | NA | TRBV18 | TGTGCCAGCTCACCCGTCCAGGGACAGGGGAGCAAAGGGCAGTACTTC | CASSPVQGQGSKGQYF
TRBJ2-7 | NA | NA | TRBV6-1 | TGTGCCAGCAGTGAAGCCGTATACTACGAGCAGTACTTC | CASSEAVYYEQYF
TRBJ2-5 | NA | NA | TRBV5-1 | TGCGCCAGCAGCTTAACCGGGACACTTCAAGAGACCCAGTACTTC | CASSLTGTLQETQYF
TRBJ1-2 | NA | few | TRBV20-1 | TGCAGTGCTAGTGGTCAGGGTCCTAACTATGGCTACACCTTC | CSASGQGPNYGYTF
TRBJ2-7 | NA | NA | TRBV27 | TGTGCCAGCAGTTTCTCGGGAGCCACCTACGAGCAGTACTTC | CASSFSGATYEQYF